Given below is one TCR beta chain in context. Its matching antigen is unknown. Positively selected for CCR7, the CD45RO-negative cells used as naive CD8 cells excluded terminally differentiated effector memory CD45RA+ cells. These data come from a study of shared clonotypes between healthy human individuals. Study observations and caveats: Clonotype sharing across donors was expected to vary with sequencing depth.

The V gene's germline CDR1 is SGHDT and CDR2 YYEEEE. V shed 2 bases and J shed 4 bases, with 12 bases lying between them. CDR3 length equals 14 residues. Sequencing used immunoSEQ multiplex PCR; TCRdb keeps in-frame clones, though not all of them. The table has around 2,000,000 clones, around 96% seen once. Material: naive CD8+ T cells sorted from blood. The genes are TRBV5-6 and TRBJ1-2, with D unresolved. The sequence was obtained from a young man in good health. CDR3 region: CASSLRRNPYGYTF. The CDR3 bases are TGTGCCAGCAGCTTACGACGCAATCCCTATGGCTACACCTTC.